The 6 T cell receptor beta chains reported below all come from one sample, sequenced in a study of T cells in Graves' hyperthyroidism and ophthalmopathy (dated by TCRdb to between 2017 and 2020). Library creation used multiplex PCR. Sequencing was carried out with an Illumina HiSeq 2000. The TCR beta CDR3 regions were amplified from RNA transcripts. A first-round RT-PCR of the TCR CDR3 used the HTBI primer set with the Qiagen OneStep RT-PCR kit. TCRdb handled the public reads itself, with Q25 trimming in fastp and clone calling in MiXCR, and kept productive beta chains. Duplicate CDR3 protein sequences are folded into a single record with the most common DNA and genes. The sample table holds about 330,000 distinct CDR3 sequences, of which about an eighth were seen once. The ten largest clonotypes hold approximately 35% of the sample. The sample comprised blood. All receptors come from a woman in her 40s with Graves' ophthalmopathy.

This clonotype was seen a few times. The gene calls are TRBV27 and TRBJ2-2; no reliable D call. CDR3 size: 14 residues. Germline V gene lookup returns CDR1 MNHEY and CDR2 SMNVEV (reference sequence). Trimming removed 2 bases at V and 7 bases at J, with 11 bases between. CDR3 nucleotide sequence: TGTGCCAGCAGTTTAAAAGGGCTGAGCGGGGAGCTGTTTTTT. The encoded protein is CASSLKGLSGELFF.

This clonotype was recorded many times. The J gene is TRBJ2-2, the V gene TRBV28, with 7 bases that match TRBD1. Germline V CDR1 and CDR2: MDHEN, SYDVKM. The CDR3 runs 16 residues. With V trimmed by 4 bases and J by 1 base, 6 bases remained unmatched. CDR3 sequence: CASSSPRTGNTGELFF. CDR3 nucleotides: TGTGCCAGCAGTTCCCCCCGGACAGGGAACACCGGGGAGCTGTTTTTT.

Turning to this clonotype: It may be a read error: a sequence one base away is much more abundant. The J gene is TRBJ2-2, the V gene TRBV11-2; a weak D match, TRBD1 (7 bases). The CDR3 is 18 residues long. Germline-derived CDR1 and CDR2 are SGHAT and FQNNGV. The ends were cut back, 5 bases at V and 3 bases at J, with 22 bases in the middle. CDR3 sequence (DNA): TGTGCCAGCAGCATTGGACAGGCGTCTTTAGCGGACACCGGGGAGCTGTTTTTT. Protein: CASSIGQASLADTGELFF.

In this sample, this clonotype turned up many times. The CDR3 reads CSASATSGSADTQYF. The DNA for the CDR3 is TGCAGTGCTAGTGCAACAAGCGGGAGTGCAGATACGCAGTATTTT. V usage is TRBV20-1 and J usage is TRBJ2-3; 8 bases are a match to TRBD2. Germline CDR1 is DFQATT and CDR2 is SNEGSKA (reference sequence). The CDR3 sequence is 15 residues long. J lost 4 bases, V lost 3 bases, and 9 bases had no gene match.

The CDR3 loop is CASSLVGFNEQFF. The DNA of the CDR3 is TGCGCCAGCAGCTTGGTCGGTTTTAATGAGCAGTTCTTC. The genes are TRBV5-1 and TRBJ2-1; D is unclear. Germline lookup yields CDR1 SGHRS and CDR2 YFSETQ. V lost 0 bases and J 7 bases, leaving 8 bases between the germline ends. The length of the CDR3 is 13 residues.

This clonotype was observed many times. This chain links TRBV6-1 with TRBJ2-7, with 12 bases fitting TRBD1. V lost 4 bases and J lost 8; bases outside the gene matches: 12. The CDR3 has 16 residues. Per the germline V gene, CDR1 is MNHNS and CDR2 is SASEGT. The CDR3 coding sequence is TGTGCCAGCAGTGTGGTTGAGGGGACAGGGGGCGTACAGCAGTACTTC. Amino acids: CASSVVEGTGGVQQYF.